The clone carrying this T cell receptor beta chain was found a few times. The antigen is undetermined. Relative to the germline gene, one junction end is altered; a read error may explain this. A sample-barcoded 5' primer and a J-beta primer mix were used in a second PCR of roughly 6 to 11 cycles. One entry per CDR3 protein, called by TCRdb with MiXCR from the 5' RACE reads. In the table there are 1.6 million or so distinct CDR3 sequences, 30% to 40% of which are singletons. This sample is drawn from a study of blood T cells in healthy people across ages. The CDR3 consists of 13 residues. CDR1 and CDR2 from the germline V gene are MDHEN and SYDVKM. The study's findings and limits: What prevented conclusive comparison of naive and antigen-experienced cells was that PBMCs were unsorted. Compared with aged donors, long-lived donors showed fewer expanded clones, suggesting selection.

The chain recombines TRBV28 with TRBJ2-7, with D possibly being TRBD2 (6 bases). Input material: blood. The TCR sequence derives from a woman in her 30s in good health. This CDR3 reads CASSFTSSHEQYF. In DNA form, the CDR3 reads TGTGCCAGCAGTTTCACTAGCTCCCACGAGCAGTACTTC.